Below are 8 T cell receptor beta chains sequenced from a single sample in a study of neurological immune-mediated disorders. From the 5' RACE reads, TCRdb called clonotypes with MiXCR, one entry per CDR3 protein. This repertoire shows 50,000 or so distinct CDR3 sequences, roughly 23% found once; its top ten account for roughly 25%. Input material: PBMCs. These receptors originate from a woman in her 70s in good health.

This clonotype was seen at least ten times. This chain joins TRBV5-1 and TRBJ2-1; TRBD2 might be the D (6 bases). The V gene lost 0 bases and the J gene lost 3 bases, with 13 bases spanning the gap. Germline lookup yields CDR1 SGHRS and CDR2 YFSETQ. The CDR3 spans 16 residues. For the CDR3, the DNA is TGCGCCAGCAGCTTGGTAGGGGACTCAGACTACAATGAGCAGTTCTTC. Translating gives CASSLVGDSDYNEQFF.

This clonotype was detected many times. At one of its ends the junction is not consistent with the germline gene, which may arise from a read error. V and J are TRBV9 and TRBJ1-3; D is possibly TRBD1 (5 bases). This CDR3 has 14 amino acids. The germline gives CDR1 SGDLS, CDR2 YYNGEE. CDR3 nucleotide sequence: TGTGCCAGCAGCGTAGGCCCGGGGGGAAACACCACATATTTT. Translating gives CASSVGPGGNTTYF.

This clonotype was counted at least ten times. The chain employs TRBV5-1 and TRBJ2-5; 13 nucleotides match TRBD2. Germline loops: CDR1 SGHRS, CDR2 YFSETQ. This CDR3 contains 15 residues. V shed 4 bases, J shed 2 bases, and the junction held 2 bases outside the gene matches. CDR3 protein: CASSRGLAGQETQYF. CDR3 coding DNA: TGCGCCAGCAGCAGGGGACTAGCGGGACAAGAGACCCAGTACTTC.

The J gene is TRBJ2-2, the V gene TRBV6-5; unclear D gene. With 2 bases removed from V and 2 bases from J, the gap between germline ends came to 6 bases. The CDR3 runs to 14 residues. Germline assignment: CDR1 MNHEY and CDR2 SVGAGI. The CDR3 loop reads CASSYGLNTGELFF. CDR3 nucleotide sequence: TGTGCCAGCAGTTACGGTCTTAACACCGGGGAGCTGTTTTTT.

The chain is built from TRBV5-8 and TRBJ2-2; D uncertain. The CDR3 has 15 residues. CDR1 is SGHTS, CDR2 YDEGEE, per germline. Trimming removed 0 bases at V and 7 bases at J, with 13 bases between. The CDR3 DNA reads as TGTGCCAGCAGCTTGGGATGGCAAGCAGGCGGGGAGCTGTTTTTT. Translated: CASSLGWQAGGELFF.

This clonotype was seen repeatedly, ten times or more. The V call is TRBV9, the J call TRBJ1-3; tentative D call: TRBD1 (6 bases). This CDR3 region has 15 residues. V lost 3 bases to trimming and J lost 2 bases, with 12 bases between them. The germline CDR1 and CDR2 sequences are SGDLS and YYNGEE. Written as DNA, the CDR3 is TGTGCCAGCAGCGCATGGGGGGCGGCTGGAAACACCATATATTTT. This encodes CASSAWGAAGNTIYF.

This clonotype was found many times. The V call is TRBV27, the J call TRBJ2-1, with a weak D call TRBD2 (6 bases). V shed 6 bases and J shed 3 bases, with 15 bases lying between them. Germline lookup yields CDR1 MNHEY and CDR2 SMNVEV (reference sequence). This CDR3 is built from 15 residues. CDR3 in DNA: TGTGCCAGCAGACGGAGGGCCGTATTCTACAATGAGCAGTTCTTC. The encoded protein is CASRRRAVFYNEQFF.

The count of this clonotype is one. DNA of the CDR3: TGTGCCAGCAGCTGGGACGGTATCAGAAATACGCAGTATTTT. Translated, it gives CASSWDGIRNTQYF. The V call is TRBV11-3, the J call TRBJ2-5; perhaps D is TRBD1 or TRBD2 (5 bases each). The end of the DNA fits TRBJ2-3 better, so the J call may be wrong. Germline V CDR1 and CDR2: SGHNT, YENEEA. CDR3 length: 14 residues.